This TCR beta chain was observed in a study of neurological immune-mediated disorders. It was by 5'RACE with 10-nucleotide random UMIs that the cDNA was made. In every sequencing run, more than 180 million TCR-beta sequences were generated from 15-18 subjects. TCRdb reprocessed the 5' RACE reads with MiXCR, giving one entry per CDR3 protein. The data contain 55,000 to 75,000 distinct CDR3 sequences, less than 5.5% of them seen just once; the ten biggest clones take up less than 3.5%. Germline CDR1 reads ENHRY; CDR2 reads SYGVKD. V was trimmed by 4 bases and J by 1 base, leaving 9 bases between them. CDR3 size: 14 residues.

The chain is built from TRBV10-3 and TRBJ2-3; possibly TRBD1 or TRBD2 for D (5 bases each). The sequenced sample consisted of PBMCs. The receptor comes from a woman aged 25 to 39 with multiple sclerosis. The CDR3 bases are TGTGCCATCAGTGTTATGGGGGGCACAGATACGCAGTATTTT. Amino acids: CAISVMGGTDTQYF.